Listed below are T cell receptor beta chains from one sample, sequenced in a study of blood T cell repertoires in COVID-19. Only in-frame clones appear in the TCRdb table, and some are missing; sequencing was by immunoSEQ multiplex PCR. The table shows about 140,000 clones, with about 86% occurring only once. Sequenced: peripheral blood. Source of these receptors: a woman aged 60-75 years with acute or convalescent COVID-19. Each CDR3 is given with its conserved first and last residue. A D gene is named only where the DNA matches it firmly. A clone size is listed for some rows: how often the clone was seen (once, few, many), or a class if it is expanded.

v_call	j_call	d_call	clone_size	cdr3_aa	cdr3_nt
TRBV28	TRBJ1-1	-	-	CASRPPGQQGQFQAFF	TGTGCCAGCAGACCGCCCGGGCAACAAGGACAGTTTCAAGCTTTCTTT
TRBV6-5	TRBJ2-7	-	-	CATGLGKYEQYF	TGTGCCACCGGACTCGGGAAATACGAGCAGTACTTC
TRBV19	TRBJ1-5	TRBD1	-	CASRATTGSHQPQHF	TGTGCCAGTAGGGCCACGACAGGGTCTCATCAGCCCCAGCATTTT
TRBV7-2	TRBJ2-1	TRBD1	-	CASSPGQGPINYNEQFF	TGTGCCAGCAGCCCAGGACAGGGACCGATTAACTACAATGAGCAGTTCTTC
TRBV6-5	TRBJ2-7	TRBD2	-	CASSGGDGPYEQYF	TGTGCCAGCAGCGGGGGGGATGGGCCGTACGAGCAGTACTTC
TRBV20-1	TRBJ1-1	-	-	CSASGIVGETEAFF	TGCAGTGCTAGTGGTATCGTCGGGGAGACTGAAGCTTTCTTT
TRBV19	TRBJ2-7	-	-	CASSIVSGSYEQYF	TGTGCCAGTAGTATAGTTTCGGGCTCCTACGAGCAGTACTTC
TRBV19	TRBJ2-1	TRBD2	-	CASIRPGGARNEQFF	TGTGCCAGTATCCGTCCCGGGGGGGCCCGTAATGAGCAGTTCTTC
TRBV5-4	TRBJ2-7	-	-	CASSLVSVPTYEQYF	TGTGCCAGCAGCTTGGTTTCGGTCCCCACCTACGAGCAGTACTTC
TRBV6-1	TRBJ1-5	-	-	CASSEESGQPQHF	TGTGCCAGCAGTGAAGAATCGGGTCAGCCCCAGCATTTT
TRBV13	TRBJ2-7	-	-	CASSLGRGHEQYF	TGTGCCAGCAGCTTAGGCAGGGGCCACGAGCAGTACTTC
TRBV19	TRBJ2-7	TRBD1	-	CASSIDLGTGGPKYEQYF	TGTGCCAGTAGTATAGACCTCGGGACAGGGGGGCCAAAGTACGAGCAGTACTTC
TRBV14	TRBJ2-1	-	-	CASSRAGGYNEQFF	TGTGCCAGCAGCCGAGCCGGGGGATACAATGAGCAGTTCTTC
TRBV7-9	TRBJ1-1	-	-	CASSSRAARRTTEAFF	TGTGCCAGCAGCTCGCGGGCCGCGAGGAGGACCACTGAAGCTTTCTTT
TRBV10-3	TRBJ2-1	-	-	CAVNGDSNEQFF	TGTGCCGTAAACGGGGACTCCAATGAGCAGTTCTTC
TRBV10-3	TRBJ2-1	TRBD2	-	CAISESKGLAGRAHNEQFF	TGTGCCATCAGTGAGTCAAAGGGACTAGCGGGTAGGGCTCACAATGAGCAGTTCTTC
TRBV2	TRBJ1-5	TRBD1	-	CASREDRGSYQPQHF	TGTGCCAGCAGAGAGGACAGGGGTTCATATCAGCCCCAGCATTTT
TRBV12-3/TRBV12-4	TRBJ1-2	TRBD1	-	CASSKDRGYGYTF	TGTGCCAGCAGCAAGGACAGGGGGTATGGCTACACCTTC
TRBV30	TRBJ1-2	TRBD1	few	CAWRPRDRGYGYTF	TGTGCCTGGAGGCCTAGGGACAGGGGTTATGGCTACACCTTC
TRBV6-2/TRBV6-3	TRBJ1-2	-	-	CASSYSARGGGYTF	TGTGCCAGCAGTTACTCAGCCAGGGGCGGAGGCTACACCTTC
TRBV5-6	TRBJ2-5	TRBD2	-	CASSGAAGGLQETQYF	TGTGCCAGCAGCGGCGCGGCGGGGGGGCTGCAAGAGACCCAGTACTTC
TRBV9	TRBJ2-3	TRBD2	-	CASSVLAGGTDTQYF	TGTGCCAGCAGCGTACTGGCGGGGGGAACGGATACGCAGTATTTT
TRBV3-1/TRBV3-2	TRBJ1-2	-	-	CASSQGRVSNYGYTF	TGTGCCAGCAGCCAAGGCAGGGTATCTAACTATGGCTACACCTTC
TRBV5-6	TRBJ1-5	-	-	CASSLGGPWSNQPQHF	TGTGCCAGCAGCTTGGGAGGGCCATGGAGCAATCAGCCCCAGCATTTT
TRBV5-1	TRBJ1-5	TRBD1	-	CASSLETGNQPQHF	TGCGCCAGCAGCTTGGAGACAGGGAACCAGCCCCAGCATTTT
TRBV28	TRBJ1-2	-	-	CASSLITGAYGYTF	TGTGCCAGCAGTTTAATTACAGGCGCCTATGGCTACACCTTC
TRBV3-1/TRBV3-2	TRBJ1-1	TRBD1	-	CASSQSTGTGADTEAFF	TGTGCCAGCAGCCAATCGACCGGGACAGGGGCGGACACTGAAGCTTTCTTT
TRBV3-1/TRBV3-2	TRBJ1-5	TRBD1	-	CASSNPQGGNQPQHF	TGTGCCAGCAGCAACCCTCAGGGGGGCAATCAGCCCCAGCATTTT
TRBV11-3	TRBJ2-6	-	-	CASSLRGSRSGANVLTF	TGTGCCAGCAGCCTACGGGGGAGCCGCTCTGGGGCCAACGTCCTGACTTTC
TRBV18	TRBJ2-3	TRBD2	-	CASSPLRLSGGPLTADTQYF	TGTGCCAGCTCACCGCTGAGACTTAGCGGGGGGCCCCTGACTGCAGATACGCAGTATTTT
TRBV5-1	TRBJ2-3	-	-	CASSPGGDTQYF	TGCGCCAGCAGCCCAGGTGGAGATACGCAGTATTTT
TRBV6-2/TRBV6-3	TRBJ1-5	-	-	CASSYARFYSNQPQHF	TGTGCCAGCAGTTACGCTCGGTTTTATAGCAATCAGCCCCAGCATTTT
TRBV6-5	TRBJ1-2	TRBD1	-	CATRQGAVGYTF	TGTGCCACCCGACAGGGGGCGGTCGGCTACACCTTC
TRBV7-2	TRBJ1-1	TRBD1	-	CASSLTGSPEAFF	TGTGCCAGCAGCTTGACAGGGTCCCCTGAAGCTTTCTTT
TRBV7-2	TRBJ2-2	-	-	CASSFTGTGELFF	TGTGCCAGCAGTTTTACGGGGACCGGGGAGCTGTTTTTT
TRBV7-2	TRBJ2-7	-	-	CASSRRGEQYF	TGTGCCAGCAGCCGCCGCGGGGAGCAGTACTTC
TRBV4-1	TRBJ2-6	-	-	CASSQARGGRMSSGANVLTF	TGCGCCAGCAGCCAAGCGAGGGGGGGACGGATGAGCTCTGGGGCCAACGTCCTGACTTTC
TRBV6-1	TRBJ1-2	-	-	CASSEYREWDYGYTF	TGTGCCAGCAGTGAATACAGGGAGTGGGACTATGGCTACACCTTC
TRBV27	TRBJ2-7	TRBD2	-	CASSFGGLGTYEQYF	TGTGCCAGCAGTTTCGGGGGACTAGGGACCTACGAGCAGTACTTC
TRBV30	TRBJ1-2	-	-	CAWSVHRDYGYTF	TGTGCCTGGAGTGTACACCGGGACTATGGCTACACCTTC
TRBV7-9	TRBJ2-2	TRBD1	-	CASSWGTGTGELFF	TGTGCCAGCAGCTGGGGGACAGGGACCGGGGAGCTGTTTTTT
TRBV5-6	TRBJ2-5	-	-	CASSFRETQYF	TGTGCCAGCAGCTTCCGTGAGACCCAGTACTTC
TRBV3-1/TRBV3-2	TRBJ1-6	-	-	CASSQDRENSPLHF	TGTGCCAGCAGCCAAGATAGGGAGAATTCACCCCTCCACTTT
TRBV24-1	TRBJ2-2	-	-	CATSDGGELGELFF	TGTGCCACCAGTGATGGCGGGGAACTCGGGGAGCTGTTTTTT
TRBV6-5	TRBJ1-5	-	few	CASSYPGNQPQHF	TGTGCCAGCAGTTACCCGGGGAATCAGCCCCAGCATTTT
TRBV5-5	TRBJ2-7	TRBD1	-	CASSLVGQRYEQYF	TGTGCCAGCAGCTTGGTGGGACAGAGATACGAGCAGTACTTC
TRBV4-3	TRBJ2-7	-	-	CASSQDSLGRQYF	TGCGCCAGCAGCCAGGACTCCTTAGGCCGGCAGTACTTC
TRBV18	TRBJ2-7	TRBD2	-	CASSLTSGDYEQYF	TGTGCCAGCTCACTCACTAGCGGGGACTACGAGCAGTACTTC